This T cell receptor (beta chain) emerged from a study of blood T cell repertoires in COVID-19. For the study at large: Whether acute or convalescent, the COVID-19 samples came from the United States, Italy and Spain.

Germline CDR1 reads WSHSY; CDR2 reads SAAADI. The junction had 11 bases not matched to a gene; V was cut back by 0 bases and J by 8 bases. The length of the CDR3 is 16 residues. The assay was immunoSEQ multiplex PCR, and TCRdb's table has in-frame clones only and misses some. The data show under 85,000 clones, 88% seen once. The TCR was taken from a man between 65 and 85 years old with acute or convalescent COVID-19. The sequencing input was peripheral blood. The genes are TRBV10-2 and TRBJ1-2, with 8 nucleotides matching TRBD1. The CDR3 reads CASSESVWTGPMGYTF. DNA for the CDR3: TGCGCCAGCAGTGAGTCGGTGTGGACAGGGCCGATGGGCTACACCTTC.